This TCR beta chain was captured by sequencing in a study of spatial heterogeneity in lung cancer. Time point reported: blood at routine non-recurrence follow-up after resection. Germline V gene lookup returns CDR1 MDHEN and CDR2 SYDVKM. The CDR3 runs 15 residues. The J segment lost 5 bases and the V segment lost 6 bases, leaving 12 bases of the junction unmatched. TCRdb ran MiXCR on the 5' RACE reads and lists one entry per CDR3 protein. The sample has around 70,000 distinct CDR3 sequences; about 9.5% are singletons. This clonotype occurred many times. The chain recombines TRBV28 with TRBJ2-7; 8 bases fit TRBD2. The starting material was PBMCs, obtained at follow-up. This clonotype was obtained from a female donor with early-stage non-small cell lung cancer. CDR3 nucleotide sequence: TGTGCCAGCAGAAGCCCCGGGAGGGCCCGCCACGAGCAGTACTTC. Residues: CASRSPGRARHEQYF.